These 21 T cell receptor beta chains originate from one sample sequenced in a study of cytomegalovirus exposure and HLA in healthy donors. Amplification used 60 Vbeta primers and 13 Jbeta primers. Here immunoSEQ multiplex PCR was the method, and the copy in TCRdb shows in-frame clones only, minus some. Its table lists 80,000 to 100,000 clones. The sample was PBMCs. Receptors originate from a man aged 50 to 59 in good health and CMV-seronegative.

This rearrangement joins TRBV28 to TRBJ2-5; possibly TRBD1 for D (6 bases). This CDR3 has 15 amino acids. Trimming shortened V by 5 bases and J by 5 bases, and 18 bases separated the two germline ends. Looked up from germline, CDR1 is MDHEN and CDR2 is SYDVKM. CDR3 sequence (DNA): TGTGCCAGCAGTCTCCAGACAGGTCGCGGGGAGACCCAGTACTTC. Translated, it gives CASSLQTGRGETQYF.

The rearrangement uses TRBV6-1 and TRBJ1-2; D is perhaps TRBD1 (5 bases). The CDR3 runs 14 residues. Germline CDR1 MNHNS, CDR2 SASEGT. Trimming left V 6 bases short and J 3 bases short, with 14 bases between. CDR3: CASRPNRRYYGYTF. In nucleotides, the CDR3 is TGTGCCAGCAGGCCTAACAGGCGCTACTATGGCTACACCTTC.

The chain employs TRBV18 and TRBJ1-1; maybe TRBD1 (5 bases). This CDR3 comprises 13 residues. The V end was cut by 5 bases, the J end by 2 bases, with 9 bases between. Germline CDR1 and CDR2: KGHSH and LQKENI. The CDR3, as DNA: TGTGCCAGCTCATCGACAGTAAACACTGAAGCTTTCTTT. This codes for CASSSTVNTEAFF.

The genes are TRBV18 and TRBJ1-1; the match to TRBD1 covers 9 bases. The trim removed 6 bases at V and 5 bases at J, leaving 13 bases unmatched. Germline V gives CDR1 KGHSH, CDR2 LQKENI. The CDR3 totals 16 residues. CDR3 nucleotides: TGTGCCAGCTCGCCGGGACAGGGTGGGAGATGGACTGAAGCTTTCTTT. This encodes CASSPGQGGRWTEAFF.

The rearrangement uses TRBV5-1 and TRBJ2-5; 12 nucleotides agree with TRBD2. Trimming cost V 3 bases and J 4 bases; bases outside gene matches: 7. CDR3 size: 16 residues. Per the germline V gene, CDR1 is SGHRS and CDR2 is YFSETQ. The CDR3 protein is CASSSLLAGGRETQYF. The CDR3 DNA follows: TGCGCCAGCAGCTCCCTACTAGCGGGGGGCAGAGAGACCCAGTACTTC.

V is TRBV6-5 and J is TRBJ1-3; D might be TRBD1 (5 bases). Looked up from germline, CDR1 is MNHEY and CDR2 is SVGAGI. The CDR3 is 15 amino acids. Trimming pared 6 bases from V and 4 bases from J, leaving 16 bases between. The CDR3 DNA reads TGTGCCAGCAGACAGACCGGGGGTAGAGGAAACACCATATATTTT. Translation gives CASRQTGGRGNTIYF.

The chain couples TRBV28 to TRBJ2-7, with a tentative D call TRBD1 (6 bases). Trimming took 1 base from V and 2 from J, leaving 12 bases between them. CDR3 length: 15 residues. Per germline, CDR1 MDHEN and CDR2 SYDVKM. The CDR3 protein is CASSLYRTDTYEQYF. The DNA of the CDR3 is TGTGCCAGCAGTTTATACCGGACAGATACCTACGAGCAGTACTTC.

This CDR3 reads CASSPRGRSTEAFF. In DNA form, the CDR3 reads TGCGCCAGCAGCCCCAGGGGAAGGAGCACTGAAGCTTTCTTT. The V call is TRBV5-1, the J call TRBJ1-1; tentative D call: TRBD1 (6 bases). The CDR3 is made up of 14 amino acids. Trimming stripped 4 bases from V and 4 bases from J, with 14 bases between. Germline loops: CDR1 SGHRS, CDR2 YFSETQ.

The rearrangement uses TRBV9 and TRBJ1-1, with D hard to call. V lost 0 bases and J lost 1, with 7 bases in between. This CDR3 is built from 14 residues. Looked up from germline, CDR1 is SGDLS and CDR2 is YYNGEE. CDR3 protein: CASSVVTSNTEAFF. DNA for the CDR3: TGTGCCAGCAGCGTAGTGACATCGAACACTGAAGCTTTCTTT.

The chain links TRBV7-2 to TRBJ2-1; TRBD2 matches 14 bases. This CDR3 contains 18 residues. Germline-derived CDR1 and CDR2 are SGHTA and FQGNSA. The V segment lost 3 bases and the J segment 0 bases; nucleotides outside the gene matches: 4. CDR3 sequence reads: CASSFRLAGGSSYNEQFF. The DNA of the CDR3 is TGTGCCAGCAGCTTTAGACTAGCGGGGGGGAGCTCCTACAATGAGCAGTTCTTC.

The chain recombines TRBV11-2 with TRBJ1-2; D not resolved. Trimming took 5 bases from V and 4 from J, leaving 11 bases between them. The CDR3 runs 13 residues. Germline-derived CDR1 and CDR2 are SGHAT and FQNNGV. In DNA form, the CDR3 reads TGTGCCAGCAGCGCAGGTCGTATCTATGGCTACACCTTC. Translated: CASSAGRIYGYTF. Full variable domain (rest looked up from reference TRBV11-2 and TRBJ1-2): EAGVAQSPRYKIIEKRQSVAFWCNPISGHATLYWYQQILGQGPKLLIQFQNNGVVDDSQLPKDRFSAERLKGVDSTLKIQPAKLEDSAVYLCASSAGRIYGYTFGSGTRLTVV.

The chain uses TRBV5-1 and TRBJ2-1; TRBD2 aligns across 7 bases. This CDR3 comprises 16 residues. V shed 0 bases and J 0 bases; nucleotides not matched to a gene: 3. CDR1 SGHRS and CDR2 YFSETQ come from the germline V gene. In DNA, the CDR3 is TGCGCCAGCAGCTTGGGAGCGGGGAACTCCTACAATGAGCAGTTCTTC. It specifies CASSLGAGNSYNEQFF. Based on the CDR3 plus reference TRBV5-1 and TRBJ2-1, the full variable domain is KAGVTQTPRYLIKTRGQQVTLSCSPISGHRSVSWYQQTPGQGLQFLFEYFSETQRNKGNFPGRFSGRQFSNSRSEMNVSTLELGDSALYLCASSLGAGNSYNEQFFGPGTRLTVL.

The chain has TRBV5-5 and TRBJ2-7, with 8 positions matching TRBD1. CDR1 SGHKS and CDR2 YYEKEE come from the germline V gene (reference sequence). CDR3 length: 14 residues. J was trimmed by 0 bases and V by 4 bases; bases with no gene match: 3. DNA of the CDR3: TGTGCCAGCAGCCGGACAGGGCTCTCCTACGAGCAGTACTTC. Its translation is CASSRTGLSYEQYF.

The V and J genes are TRBV4-1 and TRBJ2-7, with 11 bases fitting TRBD1. From germline, CDR1 is MGHRA and CDR2 YSYEKL. This CDR3 has 15 amino acids. V shed 3 bases and J 6 bases; nucleotides not matched to a gene: 7. The CDR3 DNA reads as TGCGCCAGCAGCCACGGACAGGGGGCAGGGGGCGAGCAGTACTTC. This codes for CASSHGQGAGGEQYF.

The V call is TRBV25-1, the J call TRBJ1-2; 12 bases fit TRBD1. This CDR3 is 15 amino acids long. Trimming removed 2 bases from V and 7 bases from J; junction bases left unmatched: 5. The germline gives CDR1 MGHDK, CDR2 SYGVNS. CDR3 DNA sequence: TGTGCCAGCAGTGAACCGGGACAGGGGGCATCTGGCTACACCTTC. This encodes CASSEPGQGASGYTF.

The chain combines TRBV7-2 with TRBJ2-1, with D maybe TRBD2 (7 bases). The CDR3 spans 14 residues. V was pared by 4 bases and J by 2 bases, with 9 bases between. Germline V lookup: CDR1 SGHTA, CDR2 FQGNSA. This CDR3 reads CASSWGGTYNEQFF. The CDR3 DNA reads TGTGCCAGCAGCTGGGGGGGCACCTACAATGAGCAGTTCTTC.

The chain joins TRBV30 to TRBJ1-6; D may be TRBD1 (6 bases). V dropped 2 bases and J dropped 0 bases, with 11 bases sitting between them. CDR3 length: 16 residues. The germline V gene encodes CDR1 GTSNPN and CDR2 SVGIG (reference sequence). Here the CDR3 reads CAWSRDRSSYNSPLHF. The CDR3, as DNA: TGTGCCTGGAGTAGAGACAGGAGCTCCTATAATTCACCCCTCCACTTT.

This rearrangement joins TRBV4-1 to TRBJ1-5; D gene unclear. Between the trimmed V and J ends, which lost 0 bases and 10 bases, there was a span of 16 bases. The CDR3 totals 15 residues. Germline lookup yields CDR1 MGHRA and CDR2 YSYEKL. This CDR3 reads CASSQDLARPRPQHF. The CDR3 DNA is TGCGCCAGCAGCCAAGATCTGGCCAGGCCAAGACCCCAGCATTTT.

The V and J genes are TRBV7-3 and TRBJ2-2, with a tentative D call TRBD2 (6 bases). This CDR3 is built from 17 residues. The V end lost 5 bases, the J end lost 1 base, and 17 bases lay between the germline ends. Germline V gene data show CDR1 as SGHTA and CDR2 as FQGTGA. DNA for the CDR3: TGTGCCAGCAGCCGATATGGGGGGACCCAGAACACCGGGGAGCTGTTTTTT. Translating it yields CASSRYGGTQNTGELFF.

Notes on this clone: This same CDR3 is encoded by further DNA sequences in the sample. The J gene is TRBJ1-6, the V gene TRBV11-1, with D tentatively TRBD1 (6 bases). Germline V gene lookup returns CDR1 SGHAT and CDR2 FQDESV (reference sequence). V lost 5 bases to trimming and J lost 7 bases, with 12 bases between them. The CDR3 runs 14 residues. CDR3 in DNA: TGTGCCAGCAGCGACTGGGACACGAATTCACCCCTCCACTTT. This codes for CASSDWDTNSPLHF.

V and J are TRBV6-5 and TRBJ2-7; TRBD2 agrees at 7 bases. The CDR3 has 16 amino acids. Losses at the gene ends were 0 bases for V and 2 bases for J; bases not matched to a gene: 7. Looked up from germline, CDR1 is MNHEY and CDR2 is SVGAGI. CDR3: CASSYSGGRRPYEQYF. DNA for the CDR3: TGTGCCAGCAGTTACTCGGGGGGGAGACGGCCCTACGAGCAGTACTTC.